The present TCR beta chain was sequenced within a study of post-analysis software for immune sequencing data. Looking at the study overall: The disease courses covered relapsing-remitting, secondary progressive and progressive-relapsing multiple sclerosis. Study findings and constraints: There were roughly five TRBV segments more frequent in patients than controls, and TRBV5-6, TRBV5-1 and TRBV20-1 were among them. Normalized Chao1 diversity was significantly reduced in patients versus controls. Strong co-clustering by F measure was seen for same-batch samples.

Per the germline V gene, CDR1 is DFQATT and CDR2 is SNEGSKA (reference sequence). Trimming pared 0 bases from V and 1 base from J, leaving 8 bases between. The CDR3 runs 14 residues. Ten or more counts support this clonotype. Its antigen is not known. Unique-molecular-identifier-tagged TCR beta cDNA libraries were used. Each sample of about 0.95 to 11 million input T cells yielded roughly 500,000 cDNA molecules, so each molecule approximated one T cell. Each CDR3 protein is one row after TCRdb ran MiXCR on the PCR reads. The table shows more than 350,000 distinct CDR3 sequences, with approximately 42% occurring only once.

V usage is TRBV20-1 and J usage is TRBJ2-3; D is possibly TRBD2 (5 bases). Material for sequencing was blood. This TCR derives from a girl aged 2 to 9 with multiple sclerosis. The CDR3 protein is CSARESRGTDTQYF. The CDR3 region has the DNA TGCAGTGCTAGAGAGTCGAGGGGCACAGATACGCAGTATTTT.